The subject of this entry is one TCR beta chain. As yet, its antigen is unknown. This specimen comes from a study of T cell repertoires in cytomegalovirus infection. Across the study: It can be stated that public TCR beta signatures indicated CMV infection as well as a matching HLA type.

The CDR3 sequence is 13 residues long. Germline CDR1 DFQATT, CDR2 SNEGSKA (reference sequence). V dropped 5 bases and J dropped 7 bases, with 15 bases sitting between them. TCRdb re-derived calls from the reads in MiXCR, one entry per CDR3 protein. The table shows about 890,000 distinct CDR3 sequences, with approximately 32% occurring only once. Material: cultured CD8+ T cells from PBMCs, obtained from culture after CMV antigen stimulation. V and J are TRBV20-1 and TRBJ2-1; a weak D match, TRBD2 (5 bases). The sequence derives from a human donor in good health (CMV status not recorded). Some clones in this sample may be carry-over from other donors' samples. The CDR3 DNA reads as TGCAGTGCTGGAGGATATTACATGAATGAGCAGTTCTTC. Translation: CSAGGYYMNEQFF.